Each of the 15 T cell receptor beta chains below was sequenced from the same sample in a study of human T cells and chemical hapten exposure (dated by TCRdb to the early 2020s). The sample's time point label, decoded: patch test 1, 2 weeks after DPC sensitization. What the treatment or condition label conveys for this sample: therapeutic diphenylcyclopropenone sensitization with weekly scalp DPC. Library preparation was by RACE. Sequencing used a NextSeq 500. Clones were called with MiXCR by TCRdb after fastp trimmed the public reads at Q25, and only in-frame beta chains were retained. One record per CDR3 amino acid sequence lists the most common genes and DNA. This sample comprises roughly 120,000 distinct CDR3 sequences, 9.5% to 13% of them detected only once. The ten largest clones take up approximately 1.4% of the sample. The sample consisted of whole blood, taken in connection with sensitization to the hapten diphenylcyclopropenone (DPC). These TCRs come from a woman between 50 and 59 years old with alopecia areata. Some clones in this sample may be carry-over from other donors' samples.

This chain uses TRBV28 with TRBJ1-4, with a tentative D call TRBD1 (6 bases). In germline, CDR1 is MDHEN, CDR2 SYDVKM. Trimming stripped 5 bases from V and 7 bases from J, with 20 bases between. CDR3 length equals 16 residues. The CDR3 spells CASSPGGANTGEKLFF. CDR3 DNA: TGTGCCAGCAGTCCTGGGGGCGCCAACACAGGTGAAAAACTGTTTTTT.

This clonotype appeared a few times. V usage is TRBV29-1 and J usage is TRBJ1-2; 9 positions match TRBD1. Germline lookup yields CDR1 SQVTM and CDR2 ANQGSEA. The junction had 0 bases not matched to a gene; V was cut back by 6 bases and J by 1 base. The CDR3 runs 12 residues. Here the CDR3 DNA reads TGCAGCGTGGGACAGGGTAACTATGGCTACACCTTC. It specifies CSVGQGNYGYTF.

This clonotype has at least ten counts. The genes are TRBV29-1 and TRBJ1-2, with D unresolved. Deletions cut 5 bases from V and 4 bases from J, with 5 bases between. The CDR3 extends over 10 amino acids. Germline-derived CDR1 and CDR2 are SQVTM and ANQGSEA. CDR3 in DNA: TGCAGCGTTTACGTCTATGGCTACACCTTC. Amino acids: CSVYVYGYTF.

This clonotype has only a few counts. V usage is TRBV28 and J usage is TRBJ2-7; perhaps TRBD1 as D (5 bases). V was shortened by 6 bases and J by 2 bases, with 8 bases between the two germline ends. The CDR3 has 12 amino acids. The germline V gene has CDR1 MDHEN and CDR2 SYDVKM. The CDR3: CASRTAAYEQYF. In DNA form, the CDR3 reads TGTGCCAGCAGGACAGCAGCCTACGAGCAGTACTTC.

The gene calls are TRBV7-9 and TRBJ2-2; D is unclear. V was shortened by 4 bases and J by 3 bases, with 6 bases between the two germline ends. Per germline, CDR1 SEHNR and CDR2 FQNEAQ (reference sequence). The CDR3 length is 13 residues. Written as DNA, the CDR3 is TGTGCCAGCAGCTCGGGCCACACCGGGGAGCTGTTTTTT. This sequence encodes CASSSGHTGELFF.

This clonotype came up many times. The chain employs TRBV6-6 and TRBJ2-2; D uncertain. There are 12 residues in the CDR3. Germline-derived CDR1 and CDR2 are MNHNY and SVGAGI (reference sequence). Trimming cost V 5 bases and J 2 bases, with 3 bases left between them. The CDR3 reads CASSGNTGELFF. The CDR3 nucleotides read TGTGCCAGCAGTGGTAACACCGGGGAGCTGTTTTTT.

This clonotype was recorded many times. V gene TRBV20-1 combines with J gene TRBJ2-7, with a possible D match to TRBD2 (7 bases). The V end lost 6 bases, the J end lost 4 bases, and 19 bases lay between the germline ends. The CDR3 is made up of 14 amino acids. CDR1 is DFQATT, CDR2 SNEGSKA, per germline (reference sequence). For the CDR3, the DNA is TGCAGTGCCCTGGGGGCGGGAGAAAGTTACGAGCAGTACTTC. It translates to CSALGAGESYEQYF.

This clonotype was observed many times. Written as DNA, the CDR3 is TGTGCCAGCTCACCAAGAGGGCTGAACACCGGGGAGCTGTTTTTT. It translates to CASSPRGLNTGELFF. The rearrangement links TRBV18 to TRBJ2-2, with D possibly TRBD2 on 5 matching bases. The germline V gene has CDR1 KGHSH and CDR2 LQKENI. Trimming took off 2 bases at V and 1 base at J, with 8 bases between the two ends. This CDR3 region has 15 residues.

CDR3 amino acids: CASSLTDGFEAFF. In DNA, the CDR3 is TGTGCCAGCAGCTTGACGGACGGTTTTGAAGCTTTCTTT. This chain connects TRBV11-2 to TRBJ1-1; unclear D gene. With 3 bases removed from V and 7 bases from J, the gap between germline ends came to 12 bases. Per the germline V gene, CDR1 is SGHAT and CDR2 is FQNNGV. The length of the CDR3 is 13 residues. The whole variable domain, remainder taken from reference TRBV11-2 and TRBJ1-1, is EAGVAQSPRYKIIEKRQSVAFWCNPISGHATLYWYQQILGQGPKLLIQFQNNGVVDDSQLPKDRFSAERLKGVDSTLKIQPAKLEDSAVYLCASSLTDGFEAFFGQGTRLTVV.

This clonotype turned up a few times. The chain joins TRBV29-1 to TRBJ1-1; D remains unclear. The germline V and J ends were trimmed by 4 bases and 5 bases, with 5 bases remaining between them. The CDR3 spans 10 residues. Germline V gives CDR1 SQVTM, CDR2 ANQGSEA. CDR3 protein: CSVAKTEAFF. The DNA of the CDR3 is TGCAGCGTTGCGAAGACTGAAGCTTTCTTT.

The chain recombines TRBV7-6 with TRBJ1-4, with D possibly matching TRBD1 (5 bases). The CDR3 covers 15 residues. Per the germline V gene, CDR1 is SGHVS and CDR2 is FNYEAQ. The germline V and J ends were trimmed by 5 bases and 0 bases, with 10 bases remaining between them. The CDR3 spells CASSRGGSTNEKLFF. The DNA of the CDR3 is TGTGCCAGCAGCCGCGGGGGATCAACTAATGAAAAACTGTTTTTT.

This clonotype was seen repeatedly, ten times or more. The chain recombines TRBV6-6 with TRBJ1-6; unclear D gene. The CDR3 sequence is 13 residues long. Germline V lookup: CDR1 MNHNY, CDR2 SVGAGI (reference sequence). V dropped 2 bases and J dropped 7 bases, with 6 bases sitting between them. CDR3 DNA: TGTGCCAGCAGTTACAGGGTGAATTCACCCCTCCACTTT. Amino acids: CASSYRVNSPLHF.

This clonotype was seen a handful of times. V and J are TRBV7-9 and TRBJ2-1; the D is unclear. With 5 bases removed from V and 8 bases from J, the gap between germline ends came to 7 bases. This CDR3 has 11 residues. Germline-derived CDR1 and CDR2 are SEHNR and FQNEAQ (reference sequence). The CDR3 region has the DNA TGTGCCAGCAGCCTGTATGATGAGCAGTTCTTC. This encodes CASSLYDEQFF.

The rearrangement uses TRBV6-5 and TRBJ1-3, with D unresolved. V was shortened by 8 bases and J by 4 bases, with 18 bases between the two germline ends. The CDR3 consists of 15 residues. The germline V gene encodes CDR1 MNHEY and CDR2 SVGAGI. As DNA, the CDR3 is TGTGCCAGCGGGGAGGGTTCCAATCTGGGAAACACCATATATTTT. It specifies CASGEGSNLGNTIYF.

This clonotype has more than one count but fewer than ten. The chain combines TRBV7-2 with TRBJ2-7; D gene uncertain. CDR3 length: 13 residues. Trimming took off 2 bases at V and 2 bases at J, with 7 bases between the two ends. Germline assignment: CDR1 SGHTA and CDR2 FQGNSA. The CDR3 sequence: CASSLSGAYEQYF. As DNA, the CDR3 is TGTGCCAGCAGCTTATCAGGTGCCTACGAGCAGTACTTC. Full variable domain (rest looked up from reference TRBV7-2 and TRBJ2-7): GAGVSQSPSNKVTEKGKDVELRCDPISGHTALYWYRQSLGQGLEFLIYFQGNSAPDKSGLPSDRFSAERTGGSVSTLTIQRTQQEDSAVYLCASSLSGAYEQYFGPGTRLTVT.